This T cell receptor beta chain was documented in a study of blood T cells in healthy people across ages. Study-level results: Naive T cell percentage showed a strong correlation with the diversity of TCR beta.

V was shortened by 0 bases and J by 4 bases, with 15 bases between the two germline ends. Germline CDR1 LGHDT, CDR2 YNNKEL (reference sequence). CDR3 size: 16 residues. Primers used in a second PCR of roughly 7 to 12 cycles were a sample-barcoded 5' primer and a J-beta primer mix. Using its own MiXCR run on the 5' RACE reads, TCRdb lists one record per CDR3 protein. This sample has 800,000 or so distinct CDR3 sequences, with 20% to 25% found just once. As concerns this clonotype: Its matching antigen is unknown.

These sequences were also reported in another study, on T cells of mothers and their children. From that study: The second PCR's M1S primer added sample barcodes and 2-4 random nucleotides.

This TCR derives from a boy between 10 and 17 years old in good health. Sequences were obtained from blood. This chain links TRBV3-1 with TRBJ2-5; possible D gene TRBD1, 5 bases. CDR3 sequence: CASSQDHQGPGETQYF. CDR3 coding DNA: TGTGCCAGCAGCCAAGATCATCAGGGCCCGGGAGAGACCCAGTACTTC.